This T cell receptor beta chain was sequenced for a study of blood T cell repertoires in COVID-19. About the study: Some COVID-19 samples were acute and others convalescent; all came from the United States, Italy and Spain. PBMCs, B-cell-depleted T cells, or T cells provided the cDNA or gDNA that made up the material.

Authors' methods: Scientists estimated how many nucleated cells there were by amplifying reference gene primers. Using immunoSEQ multiplex PCR, the repertoire was profiled, and TCRdb retains in-frame clones only, with some absent. That table supplies the V and J calls and clone size; D and trimming were determined from the DNA. Of about 70,000 clones listed, about nine tenths are singletons. The sample holds a few counts of this clone. Germline values: CDR1 SGHAT, CDR2 FQNNGV. CDR3 length: 14 residues. Trimming removed 4 bases from V and 4 bases from J, with 11 bases in between. The V and J genes are TRBV11-2 and TRBJ1-3, with D possibly being TRBD1 (6 bases). The sequence derives from a woman older than 75 with active or convalescent COVID-19. Source material: peripheral blood. CDR3 coding DNA: TGTGCCAGCAGCTGGGGGGGCGGAGGAAACACCATATATTTT. Amino acids: CASSWGGGGNTIYF.